This T cell receptor (beta chain) emerged from a study of blood T cell repertoires in COVID-19. Study information: The origin of the acute and convalescent COVID-19 samples was the United States, Italy and Spain. T cells, B-cell-depleted T cells, or PBMCs supplied cDNA or gDNA.

The CDR3 sequence is 14 residues long. Trimming took 4 bases from V and 0 from J, leaving 8 bases between them. Germline values: CDR1 WSHSY, CDR2 SAAADI. Study processing details: For nucleated cells, counts were estimated from reference gene primer amplification. The table came from immunoSEQ multiplex PCR; TCRdb's copy has only in-frame clones and leaves some out. Clonal size and the V and J genes are those of that table, whereas D and trimming came from the DNA. The profile covers some 200,000 clones, with around 84% appearing a single time and around 15% taken by the ten largest. Sequencing was done on a sample of peripheral blood. This chain joins TRBV10-2 and TRBJ2-3; D not certain. The sequence derives from a man younger than 40 with active or convalescent COVID-19. CDR3 amino acids: CASSVYLSTDTQYF. The DNA of the CDR3 is TGCGCCAGCAGTGTGTACTTGAGCACAGATACGCAGTATTTT.